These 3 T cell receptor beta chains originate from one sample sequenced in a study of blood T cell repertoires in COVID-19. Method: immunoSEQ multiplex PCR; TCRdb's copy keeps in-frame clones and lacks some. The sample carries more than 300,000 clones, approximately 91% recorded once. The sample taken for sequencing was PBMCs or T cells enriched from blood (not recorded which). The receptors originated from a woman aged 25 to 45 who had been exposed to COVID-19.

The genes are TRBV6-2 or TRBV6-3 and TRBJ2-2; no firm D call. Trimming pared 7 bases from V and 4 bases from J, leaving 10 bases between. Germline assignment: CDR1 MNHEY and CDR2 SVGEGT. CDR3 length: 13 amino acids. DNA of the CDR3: TGTGCCAGCACCCCCCTATCCACCGGGGAGCTGTTTTTT. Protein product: CASTPLSTGELFF.

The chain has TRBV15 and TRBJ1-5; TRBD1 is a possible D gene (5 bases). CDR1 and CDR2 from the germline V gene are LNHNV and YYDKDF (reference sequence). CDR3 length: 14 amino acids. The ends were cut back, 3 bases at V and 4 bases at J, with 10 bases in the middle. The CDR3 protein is CATSRGPLNQPQHF. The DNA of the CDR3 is TGTGCCACCAGCAGGGGGCCACTTAATCAGCCCCAGCATTTT. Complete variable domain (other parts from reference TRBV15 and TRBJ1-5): DAMVIQNPRYQVTQFGKPVTLSCSQTLNHNVMYWYQQKSSQAPKLLFHYYDKDFNNEADTPDNFQSRRPNTSFCFLDIRSPGLGDTAMYLCATSRGPLNQPQHFGDGTRLSIL.

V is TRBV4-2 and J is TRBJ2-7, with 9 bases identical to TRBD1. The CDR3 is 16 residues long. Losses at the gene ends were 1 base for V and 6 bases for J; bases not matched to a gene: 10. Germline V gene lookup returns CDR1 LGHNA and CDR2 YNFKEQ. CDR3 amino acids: CASSQVMGQGGGEQYF. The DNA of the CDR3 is TGTGCCAGCAGCCAAGTCATGGGACAGGGCGGAGGCGAGCAGTACTTC.